This T cell receptor beta chain was observed in a study of monozygotic twins with inflammatory bowel disease. Germline lookup yields CDR1 KGHSH and CDR2 LQKENI. This CDR3 region has 18 residues. A template switching step added UMIs, each with a 6-nucleotide sample barcode. TCRdb reprocessed the 5' RACE reads, with one entry per CDR3 protein and no DNA. The data show approximately 120,000 distinct CDR3 sequences, and the top ten clones hold around 12%. This chain links TRBV18 with TRBJ2-1; TCRdb designates TRBD1, a call that cannot be tested without DNA. Material for sequencing was blood. This sequence was found in a human donor with ulcerative colitis or Crohn's disease, or a healthy co-twin of an affected twin (not recorded which). The CDR3 protein is CASSPLRGPAGSYNEQFF.